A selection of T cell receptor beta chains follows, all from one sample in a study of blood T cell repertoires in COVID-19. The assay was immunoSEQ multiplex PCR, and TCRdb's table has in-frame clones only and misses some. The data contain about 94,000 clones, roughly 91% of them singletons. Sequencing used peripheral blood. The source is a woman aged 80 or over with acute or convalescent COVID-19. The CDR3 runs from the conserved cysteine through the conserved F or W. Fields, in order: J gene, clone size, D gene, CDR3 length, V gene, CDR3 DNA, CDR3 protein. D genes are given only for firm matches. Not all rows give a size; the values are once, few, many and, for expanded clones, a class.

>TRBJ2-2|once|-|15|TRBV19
TGTGCCAGTAGTTTAGTTCTAGGTGTGGCCGGGGAGCTGTTTTTT
CASSLVLGVAGELFF
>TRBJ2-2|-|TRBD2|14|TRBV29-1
TGCAGCGCGATGAGGAGGGGAGGGGCCGGGGAGCTGTTTTTT
CSAMRRGGAGELFF
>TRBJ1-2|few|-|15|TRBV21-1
TGTGCCAGCAGCAAAGTAGACAGGAGTAACTATGGCTACACCTTC
CASSKVDRSNYGYTF
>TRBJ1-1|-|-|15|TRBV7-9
TGTGCCAGCAGCCCAAGGGGGGGGCTGAATACTGAAGCTTTCTTT
CASSPRGGLNTEAFF
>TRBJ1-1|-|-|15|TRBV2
TGTGCCAGCAGAGGGACTGCAAAGGTTCACACTGAAGCTTTCTTT
CASRGTAKVHTEAFF
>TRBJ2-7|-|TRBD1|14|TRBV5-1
TGCGCCAGCAGCTTGGGGCAGGGGGCCTACGAGCAGTACTTC
CASSLGQGAYEQYF
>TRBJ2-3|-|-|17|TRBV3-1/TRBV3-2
TGTGCCAGCAGCCTCATGTCCGGACTCCTGGCACCAGATACGCAGTATTTT
CASSLMSGLLAPDTQYF
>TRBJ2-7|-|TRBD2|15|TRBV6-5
TGTGCCAGCAGTTACTCTTCGGGAGGCTCCTACGAGCAGTACTTC
CASSYSSGGSYEQYF
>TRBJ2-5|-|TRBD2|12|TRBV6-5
TGTGCCAGCGCGGGAGTTGGTGAGACCCAGTACTTC
CASAGVGETQYF
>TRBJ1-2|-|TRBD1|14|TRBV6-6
TGTGCCAGCAACCCGGGACAGGGGCGCTATGGCTACACCTTC
CASNPGQGRYGYTF
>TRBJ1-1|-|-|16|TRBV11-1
TGTGCCAGCAGCTTAGCGCGAGGAGGGTTCGGCACTGAAGCTTTCTTT
CASSLARGGFGTEAFF
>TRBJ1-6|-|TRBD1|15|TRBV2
TGTGCCAGCGGGCGACGGACAGGCGATAATTCACCCCTCCACTTT
CASGRRTGDNSPLHF
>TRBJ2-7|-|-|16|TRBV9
TGTGCCAGCAGCGTAGGACTTCAGGGGAAGTCCTACGAGCAGTACTTC
CASSVGLQGKSYEQYF
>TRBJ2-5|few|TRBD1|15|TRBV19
TGTGCCAGTAGTATAGATCCCGGGACAGGGGAGACCCAGTACTTC
CASSIDPGTGETQYF
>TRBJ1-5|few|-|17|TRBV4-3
TGCGCCAGCAGCCAAGATTATAGGAGACTCCACAATCAGCCCCAGCATTTT
CASSQDYRRLHNQPQHF
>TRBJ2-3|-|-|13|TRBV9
TGTGCCAGCAGAGAGGTGGGAGCAGATACGCAGTATTTT
CASREVGADTQYF
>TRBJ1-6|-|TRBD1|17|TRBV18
TGTGCCAGCTCACCACCCGGACAGGGACTTTCGAGCTCACCCCTCCACTTT
CASSPPGQGLSSSPLHF
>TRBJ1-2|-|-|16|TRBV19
TGTGCCAGTAGCCACCCCGGGCTTCGGGGGGACTATGGCTACACCTTC
CASSHPGLRGDYGYTF
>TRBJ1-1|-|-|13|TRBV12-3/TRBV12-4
TGTGCCAGCACCTTGACAGAGAACACTGAAGCTTTCTTT
CASTLTENTEAFF
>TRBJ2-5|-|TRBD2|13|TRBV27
TGTGCCAGCAGTTTAACCCGGGGAGGGGCCCAGTACTTC
CASSLTRGGAQYF
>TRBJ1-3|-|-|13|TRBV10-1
TGCGCCAGCAGTGGGGGCTTTGGAAACACCATATATTTT
CASSGGFGNTIYF
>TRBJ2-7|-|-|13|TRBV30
TGTGCCTGGAGCGCAAACAGGGTTGGGGAGCAGTACTTC
CAWSANRVGEQYF
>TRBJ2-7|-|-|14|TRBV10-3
TGTGCCATCAGTACCCAGGGGAAAAACTACGAGCAGTACTTC
CAISTQGKNYEQYF
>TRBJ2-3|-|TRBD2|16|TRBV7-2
TGTGCCAGCAGCTTAGGACTAGCGGGAGATTGGGATACGCAGTATTTT
CASSLGLAGDWDTQYF
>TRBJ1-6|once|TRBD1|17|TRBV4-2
TGTGCCAGCAGCCAAGATTCGGGGACAGCCCCATATTCACCCCTCCACTTT
CASSQDSGTAPYSPLHF
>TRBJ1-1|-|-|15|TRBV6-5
TGTGCCAGCAGTTACTCTGGCTCCGCCAACACTGAAGCTTTCTTT
CASSYSGSANTEAFF
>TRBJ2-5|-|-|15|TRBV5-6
TGTGCCAGCAGCTCGAATACAGGGTTCCAAGAGACCCAGTACTTC
CASSSNTGFQETQYF
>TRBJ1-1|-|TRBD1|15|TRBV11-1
TGTGCCAGCAGCCCAAGCCGTAGGGGGACAGGCGGAGCTTTCTTT
CASSPSRRGTGGAFF
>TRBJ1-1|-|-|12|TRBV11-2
TGTGCCAGCCAGGAACGTAGGACTGAAGCTTTCTTT
CASQERRTEAFF